The sequence of this TCR beta chain was determined in a study of shared clonotypes between healthy human individuals. The study, taken as a whole, reports: Sampling covered blood only; tissue repertoires likely differ.

The CDR3 has 16 residues. Looked up from germline, CDR1 is WNHNN and CDR2 is SYGVQD (reference sequence). Unmatched junction bases numbered 6, after V lost 4 bases and J lost 0 bases. Sequenced by immunoSEQ multiplex PCR; TCRdb stores in-frame clones only, minus some. The sample comprises millions of clones, roughly 92% of which are singletons, and over 0.12% rests with the top ten. Of note for this clone: Its target is unknown.

V usage is TRBV10-1 and J usage is TRBJ2-1, with TRBD2 matching 7 bases. The source is a man aged 18 to 29 in good health. Sequenced: naive CD4+ T cells sorted from blood. Subset denoted: CD45RA+ positively selected. The CDR3 here is CASSGGGGSSYNEQFF. CDR3 sequence (DNA): TGCGCCAGCAGTGGCGGCGGGGGAAGCTCCTACAATGAGCAGTTCTTC.